Presented here are 6 T cell receptor beta chains from one specimen sequenced in a study of long-term antiretroviral therapy in people with HIV. A v3.0 immunoSEQ assay was performed at survey level. Libraries were prepared by immunoSEQ multiplex PCR; TCRdb keeps only in-frame clonotypes and omits some of them. The sample consists of roughly 28,000 clones, around 90% of them appearing once. The sequencing used unsorted PBMCs, collected around 5 years after starting antiretroviral therapy. The origin of the receptors is a middle-aged woman with HIV.

The genes are TRBV14 and TRBJ2-1, with 8 bases fitting TRBD1. Trimming cost V 2 bases and J 8 bases; bases outside gene matches: 5. This CDR3 region has 14 residues. The germline V gene encodes CDR1 SGHDN and CDR2 FVKESK. The CDR3 DNA is TGTGCCAGCAGCCAACACAGGGGGTTCGATGAGCAGTTCTTC. Translating gives CASSQHRGFDEQFF.

V and J are TRBV18 and TRBJ1-4; D is undetermined. Germline CDR1 reads KGHSH; CDR2 reads LQKENI. CDR3 length: 14 residues. V lost 2 bases, J lost 4 bases, and 8 bases lay in between. This CDR3 reads CASSPWLGNEKLFF. The CDR3, as DNA: TGTGCCAGCTCACCATGGTTGGGTAATGAAAAACTGTTTTTT.

The chain has TRBV18 and TRBJ2-1; 9 bases map to TRBD1. With 0 bases clipped from V and 4 bases from J, the junction kept 4 bases outside the gene matches. The CDR3 is 16 amino acids. The germline gives CDR1 KGHSH, CDR2 LQKENI. The CDR3 reads CASSPPGGQGYNEQFF. The CDR3 region has the DNA TGTGCCAGCTCACCACCGGGGGGACAGGGTTACAATGAGCAGTTCTTC. The full variable domain, in which reference TRBV18 and TRBJ2-1 provide the parts outside the CDR3, is NAGVMQNPRHLVRRRGQEARLRCSPMKGHSHVYWYRQLPEEGLKFMVYLQKENIIDESGMPKERFSAEFPKEGPSILRIQQVVRGDSAAYFCASSPPGGQGYNEQFFGPGTRLTVL.

The rearrangement uses TRBV11-2 and TRBJ2-3; 9 nucleotides agree with TRBD2. Germline assignment: CDR1 SGHAT and CDR2 FQNNGV. V was clipped by 5 bases and J by 7 bases; unmatched bases: 13. This CDR3 comprises 16 residues. CDR3 loop: CASSPRLAGEVNTQYF. CDR3 nucleotide sequence: TGTGCCAGCAGCCCAAGATTAGCGGGGGAGGTGAATACGCAGTATTTT.

This chain joins TRBV11-2 and TRBJ2-3, with 7 nucleotides matching TRBD2. Germline CDR1 is SGHAT and CDR2 is FQNNGV. The CDR3 totals 17 residues. The V segment lost 7 bases and the J segment 5 bases; nucleotides outside the gene matches: 18. CDR3 sequence (DNA): TGTGCCAGCACCAAGAGGCCAGCGGGGCAACTTGGAGATACGCAGTATTTT. Residues: CASTKRPAGQLGDTQYF.

The rearrangement joins TRBV5-1 to TRBJ2-3; D may correspond to TRBD1 or TRBD2 (6 bases each). Germline-derived CDR1 and CDR2 are SGHRS and YFSETQ. Trimming left V 0 bases short and J 5 bases short, with 10 bases between. This CDR3 contains 14 residues. CDR3 amino acids: CASSLGRGVDTQYF. The CDR3 region has the DNA TGCGCCAGCAGCTTGGGGAGGGGGGTAGATACGCAGTATTTT.